This entry lists 19 T cell receptor beta chains sequenced from one sample in a study of blood T cells in healthy people across ages. Alongside a J-beta primer mix, a sample-barcoded 5' primer served in a second PCR lasting 7 to 11 cycles. TCRdb re-analysed the 5' RACE reads in MiXCR, keeping a single row per CDR3 protein. The sample records around 870,000 distinct CDR3 sequences, less than 35% being singletons. The sequencing input was blood. These TCRs come from a woman over 75 in good health.

On this clonotype: An end of the junction does not agree with germline; a read error may underlie this. J is TRBJ2-1 and V is TRBV11-2; TRBD1 aligns across 11 bases. Germline CDR1 is SGHAT and CDR2 is FQNNGV. CDR3 size: 15 residues. Here the CDR3 DNA reads TGTGCCGGCAGCTCCAGAGGACAGGGGGCCAATGAGCAGTTCTTC. This encodes CAGSSRGQGANEQFF.

The chain uses TRBV7-2 and TRBJ2-3; maybe TRBD1 (6 bases). Germline loops: CDR1 SGHTA, CDR2 FQGNSA. This CDR3 region has 15 residues. With 5 bases removed from V and 1 base from J, the gap between germline ends came to 13 bases. The CDR3 DNA reads as TGTGCCAGCAGCGGCGGCAGGGGCCGCACAGATACGCAGTATTTT. Its protein product is CASSGGRGRTDTQYF.

This clonotype was recorded many times. The rearrangement uses TRBV20-1 and TRBJ2-3; 8 bases line up with TRBD2. Germline CDR1 is DFQATT and CDR2 is SNEGSKA (reference sequence). Trimming removed 5 bases from V and 0 bases from J; junction bases left unmatched: 13. This CDR3 has 17 residues. CDR3 DNA sequence: TGCAGTGCTTTTCGGGCGGGGGGCTCCGTTAGCACAGATACGCAGTATTTT. Translating it yields CSAFRAGGSVSTDTQYF.

The chain couples TRBV4-3 to TRBJ2-2; a weak D match, TRBD1 (6 bases). CDR3 length equals 16 residues. Germline-derived CDR1 and CDR2 are LGHNA and YSLEER. Trimming removed 0 bases from V and 4 bases from J, with 12 bases in between. In DNA form, the CDR3 reads TGCGCCAGCAGCCAAGACCCCGGACAGAGCACCGGGGAGCTGTTTTTT. It yields the protein CASSQDPGQSTGELFF.

About this clonotype: A read error is possible here, since a much larger clone lies one base away. The chain uses TRBV7-2 and TRBJ2-3; 7 bases line up with TRBD2. J lost 6 bases, V lost 1 base, and 4 bases had no gene match. This CDR3 is built from 14 residues. Germline V CDR1 and CDR2: SGHTA, FQGNSA. The CDR3 DNA reads TGTGCCAGCAGCTTAGGGTGGGGAGGGGATACGCAGTATTTT. It specifies CASSLGWGGDTQYF. The full variable domain, its missing parts supplied by reference TRBV7-2 and TRBJ2-3, is GAGVSQSPSNKVTEKGKDVELRCDPISGHTALYWYRQSLGQGLEFLIYFQGNSAPDKSGLPSDRFSAERTGGSVSTLTIQRTQQEDSAVYLCASSLGWGGDTQYFGPGTRLTVL.

This clonotype was counted at least ten times. The chain recombines TRBV27 with TRBJ2-5; 11 bases line up with TRBD1. Trimming took 6 bases from V and 5 from J; bases not matched to a gene: 5. Looked up from germline, CDR1 is MNHEY and CDR2 is SMNVEV (reference sequence). The CDR3 has 14 residues. The CDR3 is CASRGQGALETQYF. In DNA, the CDR3 is TGTGCCAGCAGAGGACAGGGGGCATTGGAGACCCAGTACTTC.

This clonotype turned up a few times. J is TRBJ1-2 and V is TRBV9, with D possibly being TRBD1 (5 bases). The germline V gene encodes CDR1 SGDLS and CDR2 YYNGEE. The CDR3 spans 15 residues. V lost 4 bases, J lost 7 bases, and 20 bases lay in between. The CDR3 nucleotides are TGTGCCAGCAGCCTAAGCGGGGACTGGGGACGTGGCTACACCTTC. Translation: CASSLSGDWGRGYTF.

Points on this clonotype: A clone one base away is much larger, so this may be a read error. This chain connects TRBV6-6 to TRBJ1-2; 10 nucleotides match TRBD1. CDR3 length: 15 amino acids. CDR1 and CDR2 from the germline V gene are MNHNY and SVGAGI (reference sequence). The CDR3 nucleotides read TGTACCAGCAGTCTGACAGGGGGCTTGGACTATGGCTACACCTTC. Amino acid sequence: CTSSLTGGLDYGYTF.

On this clonotype itself: One end of the junction varies from germline; a read error may be responsible. The chain carries TRBV18 and TRBJ2-6; D gene unclear. CDR3 length equals 15 residues. Germline lookup yields CDR1 KGHSH and CDR2 LQKENI. CDR3 coding DNA: TGTGCCGGCTCACCTCAAGCCTCTGGGGCCAACGTCCTGACTTTC. Translating gives CAGSPQASGANVLTF.

With regard to this clonotype: This may be a read error, as it is one base from a much larger clone. The rearrangement joins TRBV10-1 to TRBJ2-3; TRBD2 matches at 7 bases. Germline values: CDR1 WNHNN, CDR2 SYGVQD (reference sequence). The V segment lost 10 bases and the J segment 0 bases; nucleotides outside the gene matches: 10. The CDR3 is 15 residues long. The CDR3 here is CATLETGGSTDTQYF. CDR3 bases: TGCGCCACCCTGGAGACCGGGGGGAGCACAGATACGCAGTATTTT.

In this sample, this clonotype turned up once. The chain couples TRBV20-1 to TRBJ1-4; D is ambiguous. V gave up 3 bases and J gave up 8 bases, with 16 bases separating them. Germline V CDR1 and CDR2: DFQATT, SNEGSKA (reference sequence). The CDR3 consists of 14 residues. Here the CDR3 DNA reads TGCAGTGCTAGCACGGGGAAAGATCGGGAAAAACTGTTTTTT. Protein sequence: CSASTGKDREKLFF.

V is TRBV9 and J is TRBJ2-2; D call uncertain. Germline V lookup: CDR1 SGDLS, CDR2 YYNGEE. This CDR3 is built from 15 residues. The V end lost 3 bases, the J end lost 3 bases, and 12 bases lay between the germline ends. CDR3 DNA: TGTGCCAGCAGCGGAGCTACAGTGCACACCGGGGAGCTGTTTTTT. Translation gives CASSGATVHTGELFF.

The J gene is TRBJ1-4, the V gene TRBV20-1; 8 bases match TRBD1. The CDR3 has 14 residues. Losses at the gene ends were 6 bases for V and 7 bases for J; bases not matched to a gene: 10. Germline assignment: CDR1 DFQATT and CDR2 SNEGSKA (reference sequence). The CDR3 DNA reads as TGCAGTGCGACCGACGGGACAGGTGGTGAAAAACTGTTTTTT. Amino acid sequence: CSATDGTGGEKLFF.

This clonotype was detected many times. This chain uses TRBV12-3 or TRBV12-4 with TRBJ1-2; D unresolved. V gave up 5 bases and J gave up 0 bases, with 13 bases separating them. CDR3 length: 15 amino acids. CDR3 DNA: TGTGCCAGCAGTCCCCCCCAATTTACTAACTATGGCTACACCTTC. Protein sequence: CASSPPQFTNYGYTF.

Concerning this clonotype: This may be a read error, as it is one base from a much larger clone. The genes are TRBV29-1 and TRBJ2-7; TRBD1 matches 9 bases. The CDR3 is 15 amino acids. Trimming cost V 6 bases and J 7 bases; bases outside gene matches: 16. Germline V gene data show CDR1 as SQVTM and CDR2 as ANQGSEA. CDR3 region: CSVKTGTGPYNEQYF. In DNA, the CDR3 is TGCAGCGTCAAAACGGGGACAGGGCCTTACAATGAGCAGTACTTC.

The V call is TRBV5-1, the J call TRBJ2-2; 11 bases match TRBD1. From germline, CDR1 is SGHRS and CDR2 YFSETQ. The CDR3 length is 14 residues. J gave up 7 bases and V 3 bases, and 2 bases lay outside the gene matches. The CDR3 DNA reads TGCGCCAGCAGCTGGGGACAGGGGGACGGGGAGCTGTTTTTT. It specifies CASSWGQGDGELFF.

V usage is TRBV2 and J usage is TRBJ2-7; D is undetermined. The V end was cut by 1 base, the J end by 1 base, with 8 bases between. CDR3 size: 14 residues. CDR1 and CDR2 from the germline V gene are SNHLY and FYNNEI. CDR3 DNA sequence: TGTGCCAGCAGTGAAGGGACCTCATCCTACGAGCAGTACTTC. This translates into CASSEGTSSYEQYF.

This rearrangement joins TRBV6-2 or TRBV6-3 to TRBJ1-6; unclear D gene. Deletions cut 4 bases from V and 8 bases from J, with 9 bases between. Germline assignment: CDR1 MNHEY and CDR2 SVGEGT. The CDR3 consists of 13 residues. The CDR3 DNA is TGTGCCAGCAGTTTGTATGGGGATTCACCCCTCCACTTT. Its translation is CASSLYGDSPLHF.

This clonotype was detected a few times. This may be a read error: a much more frequent sequence differs by one nucleotide. CDR3 in amino acids: CASRDGLNYGCTF. Here the CDR3 DNA reads TGCGCCAGCAGGGACGGACTTAACTATGGCTGCACCTTC. The chain recombines TRBV5-1 with TRBJ1-2; D is ambiguous. Germline CDR1 is SGHRS and CDR2 is YFSETQ. The CDR3 loop spans 13 amino acids.